This TCR beta chain was observed in a study of OX40 agonist ivuxolimab in advanced cancers. Across the whole study: An anti-OX40 (CD134) antibody with agonistic activity, ivuxolimab, was administered to patients. The dose-escalation cohort was about 83% male, with a mean age of around 60 years, ranging about 20 to 85. Findings and caveats of the study: The average count of expanded clones was higher among CD8+ T cells than among CD4+.

Remarks on this clone: Its antigen is not known.

TCRdb keeps only in-frame clones here, not all; method: immunoSEQ multiplex PCR. The sample records about 35,000 clones, 65% to 80% being singletons. The CDR3 has 16 amino acids. The trim removed 5 bases at V and 8 bases at J, leaving 13 bases unmatched. Germline assignment: CDR1 SGHNT and CDR2 YENEEA. Sequencing was performed on CD4+ or CD8+ T cells sorted from blood, taken in a trial of the OX40 agonist ivuxolimab. This receptor was taken from an adult with an advanced solid tumor such as melanoma, head and neck, liver or kidney cancer. V gene TRBV11-3 combines with J gene TRBJ2-5; 11 bases agree with TRBD2. The CDR3 loop reads CASSPRTSGPSTTQYF. The CDR3 region has the DNA TGTGCCAGCAGCCCCAGGACTAGCGGGCCCTCTACCACCCAGTACTTC.